This TCR beta chain was sequenced during a study of blood T cell repertoires in COVID-19. Study details: Whether acute or convalescent, the COVID-19 samples came from the United States, Italy and Spain. In each case, the material was cDNA or gDNA derived from T cells, B-cell-depleted T cells, or PBMCs.

Trimming stripped 6 bases from V and 4 bases from J, with 15 bases between. The CDR3 extends over 14 amino acids. Germline CDR1 WNHNN, CDR2 SYGVQD (reference sequence). This clone has just a few counts. Method: immunoSEQ multiplex PCR; TCRdb's copy keeps in-frame clones and lacks some. The sample has fewer than 100,000 clones, 86% seen once. The origin of this receptor is a man aged 55 to 70 with acute or convalescent COVID-19. The specimen sequenced was peripheral blood. The V call is TRBV10-1, the J call TRBJ1-1; maybe TRBD1 (6 bases). CDR3 sequence (DNA): TGCGCCAGCAGCGCTCAGGGGATAGCCACTGAAGCTTTCTTT. It is translated as CASSAQGIATEAFF.